The T cell receptor beta chain under discussion was sequenced for a study of blood T cell repertoires in COVID-19. Overall study: The samples span acute and convalescent COVID-19 from the United States, Italy and Spain.

In the original analysis: Reference gene primers were amplified, and this amplification served to estimate nucleated cell counts. The protocol was immunoSEQ multiplex PCR, while the TCRdb copy is restricted to in-frame clones and leaves out a portion. V and J calls plus clone size are reproduced from that table; the DNA served to infer D and trimming. The sample records 150,000 or so clones, roughly nine tenths being singletons. The CDR3 consists of 12 residues. Deletions cut 4 bases from V and 5 bases from J, with 11 bases between. The germline V gene encodes CDR1 SQVTM and CDR2 ANQGSEA. Sequenced material: peripheral blood. This receptor was taken from a human donor in a cohort sampled during active COVID-19. This chain connects TRBV29-1 to TRBJ1-2; TRBD1 is a possible D gene (5 bases). Here the CDR3 reads CSVAGLRYGYTF. The CDR3 region has the DNA TGCAGCGTTGCAGGGTTACGGTATGGCTACACCTTC.